This TCR beta chain was observed in a study of CD8+ T cells in alopecia areata. Treatment described: oral pan-JAK inhibitor, 5-10 mg twice daily. V dropped 4 bases and J dropped 1; count of bases not matched to a gene: 3. The CDR3 loop spans 15 amino acids. Germline V CDR1 and CDR2: LNHDA, SQIVND (reference sequence). Sequencing relied on a cDNA template that was reverse transcribed from extracted RNA. Sequenced by immunoSEQ multiplex PCR; TCRdb stores in-frame clones only, minus some. In the table there are 150,000 to 200,000 clones, approximately 57% of which are singletons. V and J are TRBV19 and TRBJ2-5; 10 bases fit TRBD1. Material: CD4+ T cells sorted from blood, obtained at week 24, from a patient treated with tofacitinib. This receptor was obtained from a human donor with alopecia areata. This chain's CDR3 is CASSKRTGGQETQYF. As DNA, the CDR3 is TGTGCCAGTAGTAAAAGGACAGGGGGCCAAGAGACCCAGTACTTC.